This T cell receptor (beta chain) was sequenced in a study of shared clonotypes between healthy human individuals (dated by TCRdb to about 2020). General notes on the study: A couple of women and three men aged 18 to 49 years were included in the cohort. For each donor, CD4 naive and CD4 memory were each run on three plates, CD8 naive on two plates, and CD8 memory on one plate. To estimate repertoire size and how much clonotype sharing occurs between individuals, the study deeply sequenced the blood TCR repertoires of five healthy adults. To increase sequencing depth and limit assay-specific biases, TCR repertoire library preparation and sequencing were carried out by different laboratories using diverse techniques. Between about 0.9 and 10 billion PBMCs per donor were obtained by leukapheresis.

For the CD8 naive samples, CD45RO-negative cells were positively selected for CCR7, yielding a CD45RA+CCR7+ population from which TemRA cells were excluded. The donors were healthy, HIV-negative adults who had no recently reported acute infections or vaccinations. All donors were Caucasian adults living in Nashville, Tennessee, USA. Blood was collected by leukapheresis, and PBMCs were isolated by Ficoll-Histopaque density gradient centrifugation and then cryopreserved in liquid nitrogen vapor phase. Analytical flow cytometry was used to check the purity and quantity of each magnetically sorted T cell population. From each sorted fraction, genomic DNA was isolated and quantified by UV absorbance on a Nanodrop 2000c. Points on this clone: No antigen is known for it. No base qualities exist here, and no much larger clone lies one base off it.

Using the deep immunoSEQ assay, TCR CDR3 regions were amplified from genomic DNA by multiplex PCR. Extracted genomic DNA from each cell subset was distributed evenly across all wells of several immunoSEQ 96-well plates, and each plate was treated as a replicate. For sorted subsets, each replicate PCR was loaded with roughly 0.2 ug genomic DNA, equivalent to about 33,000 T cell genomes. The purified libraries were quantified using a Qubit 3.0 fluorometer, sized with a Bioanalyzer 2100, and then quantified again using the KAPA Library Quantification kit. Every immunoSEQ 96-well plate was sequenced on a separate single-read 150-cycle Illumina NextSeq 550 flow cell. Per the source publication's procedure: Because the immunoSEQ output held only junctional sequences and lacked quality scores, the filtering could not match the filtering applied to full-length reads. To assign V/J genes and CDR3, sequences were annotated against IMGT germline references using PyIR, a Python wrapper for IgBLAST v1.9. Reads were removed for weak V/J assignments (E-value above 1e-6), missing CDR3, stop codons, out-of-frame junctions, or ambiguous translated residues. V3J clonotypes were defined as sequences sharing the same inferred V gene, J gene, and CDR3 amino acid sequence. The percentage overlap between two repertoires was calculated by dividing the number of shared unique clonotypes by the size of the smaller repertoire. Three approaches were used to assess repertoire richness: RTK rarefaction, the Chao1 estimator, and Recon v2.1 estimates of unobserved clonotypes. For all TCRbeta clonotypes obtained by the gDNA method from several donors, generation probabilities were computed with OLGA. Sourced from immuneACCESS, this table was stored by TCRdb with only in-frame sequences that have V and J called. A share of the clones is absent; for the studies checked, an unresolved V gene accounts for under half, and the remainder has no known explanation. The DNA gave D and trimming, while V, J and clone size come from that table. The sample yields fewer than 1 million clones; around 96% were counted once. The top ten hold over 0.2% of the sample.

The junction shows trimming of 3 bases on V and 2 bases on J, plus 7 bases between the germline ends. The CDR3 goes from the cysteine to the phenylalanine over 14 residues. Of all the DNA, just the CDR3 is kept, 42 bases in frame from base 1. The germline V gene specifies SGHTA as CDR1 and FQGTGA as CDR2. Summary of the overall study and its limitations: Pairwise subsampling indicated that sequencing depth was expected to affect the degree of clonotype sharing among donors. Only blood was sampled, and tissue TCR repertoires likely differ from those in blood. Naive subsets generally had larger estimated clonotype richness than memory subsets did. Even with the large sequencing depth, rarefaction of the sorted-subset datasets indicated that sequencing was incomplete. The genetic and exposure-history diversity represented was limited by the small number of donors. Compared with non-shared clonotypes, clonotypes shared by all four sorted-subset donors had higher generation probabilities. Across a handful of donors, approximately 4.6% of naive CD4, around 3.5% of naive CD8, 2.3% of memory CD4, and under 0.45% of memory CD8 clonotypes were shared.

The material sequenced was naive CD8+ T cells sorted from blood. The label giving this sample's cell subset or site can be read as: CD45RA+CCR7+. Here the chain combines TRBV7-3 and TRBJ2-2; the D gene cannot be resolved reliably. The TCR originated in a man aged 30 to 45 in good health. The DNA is TGTGCCAGCAGCTTTTTCTACAACACCGGGGAGCTGTTTTTT. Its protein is CASSFFYNTGELFF. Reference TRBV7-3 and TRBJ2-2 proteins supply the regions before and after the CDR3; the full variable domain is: GAGVSQTPSNKVTEKGKYVELRCDPISGHTALYWYRQSLGQGPEFLIYFQGTGAADDSGLPNDRFFAVRPEGSVSTLKIQRTERGDSAVYLCASSFFYNTGELFFGEGSRLTVL.